A single sample gave rise to the 2 T cell receptor beta chains below, sequenced in a study of cytomegalovirus exposure and HLA in healthy donors (dated by TCRdb to between 2016 and 2019). Library generation was performed with the immunoSEQ multiplex PCR assay. The multiplex PCR relied on a mix of 60 forward primers for TCR Vbeta segments and 13 reverse primers for TCR Jbeta segments. The table was pulled from immuneACCESS by TCRdb, which kept in-frame rearrangements only. Such tables lose some clones; where checked, under half of the loss comes from unresolved V genes, and the rest has no known cause. For this sample the table gives roughly 100,000 clones, of which more than 60% were detected only once. The ten largest make up about 5% of the sample. The sequencing sample was made of PBMCs. The receptors here all came from a male donor in good health and CMV-seronegative.

This clone was recorded many times. This sequence joins TRBV5-1 and TRBJ2-6, with D perhaps matching TRBD1 (6 bases). CDR1 and CDR2 from the germline V gene are SGHRS and YFSETQ. Trimming took off 4 bases at V and 2 bases at J, with 10 bases between the two ends. The CDR3 runs to 15 residues. In DNA form, the CDR3 reads TGCGCCAGCAGCGTACAGGGTACTGGGGCCAACGTCCTGACTTTC. Encoded protein: CASSVQGTGANVLTF.

This clone was seen a handful of times. The chain uses TRBV18 and TRBJ2-7, with D possibly TRBD2 on 6 matching bases. The V and J ends lost 3 bases and 9 bases respectively, with 15 bases between them. Germline V CDR1 and CDR2: KGHSH, LQKENI. The CDR3 is made up of 13 amino acids. The CDR3 coding sequence is TGTGCCAGCTCACCGTCGGAGGGGAAGGGGCAGTACTTC. Amino acids: CASSPSEGKGQYF.